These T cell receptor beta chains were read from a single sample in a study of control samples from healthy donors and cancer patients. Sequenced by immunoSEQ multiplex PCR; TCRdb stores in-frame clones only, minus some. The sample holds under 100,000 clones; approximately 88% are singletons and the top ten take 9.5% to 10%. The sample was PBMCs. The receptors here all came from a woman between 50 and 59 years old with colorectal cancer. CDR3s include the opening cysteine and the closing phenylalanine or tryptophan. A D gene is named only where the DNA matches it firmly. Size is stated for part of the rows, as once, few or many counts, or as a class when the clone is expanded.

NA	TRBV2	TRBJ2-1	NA	CASQQTVLGWNEQFF	TGTGCCAGCCAACAAACGGTCCTGGGGTGGAATGAGCAGTTCTTC
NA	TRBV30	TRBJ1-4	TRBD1	CAWSVVRTGGRELFF	TGTGCCTGGAGTGTAGTGAGGACAGGGGGCAGGGAACTGTTTTTT
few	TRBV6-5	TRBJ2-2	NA	CASRTRRAGELFF	TGTGCCAGCAGGACCAGGCGGGCCGGGGAGCTGTTTTTT
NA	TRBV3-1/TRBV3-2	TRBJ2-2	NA	CASTQTENTGELFF	TGTGCCAGCACCCAGACGGAGAACACCGGGGAGCTGTTTTTT
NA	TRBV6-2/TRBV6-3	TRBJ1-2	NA	CASSSPQVLGYTF	TGTGCCAGCAGTTCCCCCCAGGTACTCGGCTACACCTTC
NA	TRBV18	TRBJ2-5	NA	CASSGGSQTQYF	TGTGCCAGCTCGGGGGGCTCTCAGACCCAGTACTTC
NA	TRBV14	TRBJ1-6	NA	CASSRRTDSPLHF	TGTGCCAGCAGCCGCCGGACAGATTCACCCCTCCACTTT
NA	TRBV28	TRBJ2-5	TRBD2	CASSPTSPETQYF	TGTGCCAGCAGCCCGACTAGCCCGGAGACCCAGTACTTC
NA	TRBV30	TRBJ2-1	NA	CAWSVQGHGQFF	TGTGCCTGGAGTGTACAGGGTCACGGGCAGTTCTTC
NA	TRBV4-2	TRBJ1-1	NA	CASSQNHREWAEAFF	TGTGCCAGCAGCCAAAACCACAGGGAATGGGCTGAAGCTTTCTTT
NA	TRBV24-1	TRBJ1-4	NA	CATSDGQVGEKLFF	TGTGCCACCAGTGATGGGCAGGTGGGGGAAAAACTGTTTTTT
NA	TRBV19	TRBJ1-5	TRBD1	CASKGQGAVNQPQHF	TGTGCCAGTAAGGGACAGGGGGCCGTCAATCAGCCCCAGCATTTT
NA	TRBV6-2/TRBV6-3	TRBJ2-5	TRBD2	CASSYGGLVFRETQYF	TGTGCCAGCAGTTACGGGGGACTAGTGTTTCGAGAGACCCAGTACTTC
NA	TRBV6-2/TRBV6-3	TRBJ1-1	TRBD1	CASSYSDRMTEAFF	TGTGCCAGCAGTTACTCGGACAGGATGACTGAAGCTTTCTTT
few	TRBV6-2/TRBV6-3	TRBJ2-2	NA	CASSPNTGELFF	TGTGCCAGCAGCCCAAACACCGGGGAGCTGTTTTTT
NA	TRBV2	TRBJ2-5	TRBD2	CASRRGLAMETQYF	TGTGCCAGCAGGAGGGGACTAGCAATGGAGACCCAGTACTTC
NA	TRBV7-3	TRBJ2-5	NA	CASSSSYQETQYF	TGTGCCAGCAGCTCATCCTACCAAGAGACCCAGTACTTC
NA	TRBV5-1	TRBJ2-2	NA	CASSLVDRRNSNTGELFF	TGCGCCAGCAGCTTGGTCGACAGGAGAAACTCGAACACCGGGGAGCTGTTTTTT
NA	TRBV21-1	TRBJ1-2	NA	CASSKPPAGTGDGYTF	TGTGCCAGCAGCAAACCTCCCGCCGGGACAGGGGATGGCTACACCTTC
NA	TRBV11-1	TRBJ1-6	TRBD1	CASSLRPGQGDSPLHF	TGTGCCAGCAGCCTCAGACCGGGACAGGGGGATTCACCCCTCCACTTT
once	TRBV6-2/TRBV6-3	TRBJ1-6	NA	CASSYGGGRSSYNSPLHF	TGTGCCAGCAGTTACGGGGGAGGCCGAAGCTCCTATAATTCACCCCTCCACTTT
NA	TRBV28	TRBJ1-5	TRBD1	CASSNGQGRPDQPQHF	TGTGCCAGCAGCAATGGACAGGGAAGACCTGATCAGCCCCAGCATTTT
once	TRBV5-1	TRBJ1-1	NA	CASSLSTVMNTEAFF	TGCGCCAGCAGCTTATCGACAGTAATGAACACTGAAGCTTTCTTT
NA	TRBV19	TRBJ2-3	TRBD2	CASKQIIAGGTDTQYF	TGTGCCAGTAAGCAAATCATAGCGGGGGGGACAGATACGCAGTATTTT
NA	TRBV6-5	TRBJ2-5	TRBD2	CASRTSGGAETQYF	TGTGCCAGCAGGACTAGCGGGGGGGCAGAGACCCAGTACTTC
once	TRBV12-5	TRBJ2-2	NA	CASGLVRGPLNTGELFF	TGTGCTAGTGGTTTGGTACGGGGACCGCTGAACACCGGGGAGCTGTTTTTT
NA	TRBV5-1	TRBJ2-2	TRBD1	CASSEPGQSAGELFF	TGCGCCAGCAGCGAGCCGGGACAGAGTGCCGGGGAGCTGTTTTTT
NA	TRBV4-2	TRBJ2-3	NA	CASSQVFPGIADTQYF	TGTGCCAGCAGCCAAGTATTCCCGGGAATAGCAGATACGCAGTATTTT
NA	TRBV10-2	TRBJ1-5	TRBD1	CASSEGTAYSNQPQHF	TGCGCCAGCAGTGAAGGGACAGCTTATAGCAATCAGCCCCAGCATTTT
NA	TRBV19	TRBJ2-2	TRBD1	CASKAGGNTGELFF	TGTGCCAGTAAGGCAGGGGGCAACACCGGGGAGCTGTTTTTT
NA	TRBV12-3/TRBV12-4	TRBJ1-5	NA	CASSLGNQPQHF	TGTGCCAGTTCATTAGGCAATCAGCCCCAGCATTTT
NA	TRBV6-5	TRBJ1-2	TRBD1	CASSRGQHNYGYTF	TGTGCCAGCAGCAGGGGGCAGCATAACTATGGCTACACCTTC
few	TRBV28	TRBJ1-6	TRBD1	CASRPRDRGTSPLHF	TGTGCCAGCAGACCCAGGGACAGGGGTACTTCACCCCTCCACTTT
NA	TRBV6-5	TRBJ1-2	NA	CASILYREHYGYTF	TGTGCCAGCATTTTATACAGGGAACACTATGGCTACACCTTC
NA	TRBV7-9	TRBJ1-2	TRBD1	CASSALGQGRNGYTF	TGTGCCAGCAGCGCCCTGGGACAGGGTAGAAATGGCTACACCTTC
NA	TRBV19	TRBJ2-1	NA	CASSPGVEDGEQFF	TGTGCCAGTAGTCCCGGCGTGGAGGATGGTGAGCAGTTCTTC
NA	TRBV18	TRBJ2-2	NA	CASSPTWGTGELFF	TGTGCCAGCTCACCTACTTGGGGTACCGGGGAGCTGTTTTTT
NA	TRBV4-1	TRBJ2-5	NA	CASSQGSWEETQYF	TGCGCCAGCAGCCAAGGTTCATGGGAAGAGACCCAGTACTTC
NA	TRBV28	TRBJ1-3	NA	CASSLQFSGNTIYF	TGTGCCAGCAGTTTACAGTTCTCTGGAAACACCATATATTTT
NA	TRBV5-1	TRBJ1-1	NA	CASSPRMNTEAFF	TGCGCCAGCAGCCCTCGGATGAACACTGAAGCTTTCTTT
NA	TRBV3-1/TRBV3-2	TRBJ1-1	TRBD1	CASSLTGQGNTEAFF	TGTGCCAGCAGCCTTACGGGACAGGGGAACACTGAAGCTTTCTTT
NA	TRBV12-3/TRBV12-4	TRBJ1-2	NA	CASSLGDNYGYTF	TGTGCCAGCAGTTTAGGGGACAACTATGGCTACACCTTC
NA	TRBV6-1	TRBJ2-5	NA	CASSENGLGGGTKETQYF	TGTGCCAGCAGTGAAAACGGTCTGGGGGGGGGCACCAAAGAGACCCAGTACTTC
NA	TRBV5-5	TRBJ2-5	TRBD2	CASSPSGEKETQYF	TGTGCCAGCAGCCCCAGCGGGGAAAAAGAGACCCAGTACTTC
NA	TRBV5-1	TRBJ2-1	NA	CASSPRAVSYNEQFF	TGCGCCAGCAGCCCCAGAGCGGTCTCTTACAATGAGCAGTTCTTC
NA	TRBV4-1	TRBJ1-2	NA	CASSLRAPDNYGYTF	TGCGCCAGCAGCCTCAGGGCGCCGGATAACTATGGCTACACCTTC
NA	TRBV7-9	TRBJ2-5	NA	CASSLALGGETQYF	TGTGCCAGCAGCTTAGCGCTGGGAGGAGAGACCCAGTACTTC
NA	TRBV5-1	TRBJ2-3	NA	CASSTTSTDTQYF	TGCGCCAGCAGCACCACTAGCACAGATACGCAGTATTTT
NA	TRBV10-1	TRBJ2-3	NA	CASSVLSVGPGGTQYF	TGCGCCAGCAGTGTCTTGTCGGTTGGGCCCGGAGGGACGCAGTATTTT